This T cell receptor beta chain was identified in a study of blood T cell repertoires in COVID-19. At the level of the study: Acute and convalescent COVID-19 samples came from the United States, Italy and Spain. PBMCs, B-cell-depleted T cells, or T cells were the source of the cDNA or gDNA that made up the material.

Remarks on this clone: Mismatch with germline at one junction end may stem from a read error.

How the authors handled the data: From reference gene primer amplification, estimates of nucleated cell counts were derived. Assay: immunoSEQ multiplex PCR; the TCRdb copy retains only in-frame clones and omits some. The D gene and trimming were derived from the DNA, and the V and J assignments and clone size from that table. The table includes approximately 300,000 clones, about nine tenths detected once. The sequenced sample consisted of peripheral blood. The TCR originated in a man aged 45-65 years with active or convalescent COVID-19.

The CDR3: CASSQAPTGLYEQYF. CDR3 DNA: TGTGCCAGCAGTCAAGCCCCGACAGGGCTCTACGAGCAGTACTTC. This sequence joins TRBV6-1 and TRBJ2-7, with TRBD1 matching 7 bases. This CDR3 is built from 15 residues. Germline V gene data show CDR1 as MNHNS and CDR2 as SASEGT.